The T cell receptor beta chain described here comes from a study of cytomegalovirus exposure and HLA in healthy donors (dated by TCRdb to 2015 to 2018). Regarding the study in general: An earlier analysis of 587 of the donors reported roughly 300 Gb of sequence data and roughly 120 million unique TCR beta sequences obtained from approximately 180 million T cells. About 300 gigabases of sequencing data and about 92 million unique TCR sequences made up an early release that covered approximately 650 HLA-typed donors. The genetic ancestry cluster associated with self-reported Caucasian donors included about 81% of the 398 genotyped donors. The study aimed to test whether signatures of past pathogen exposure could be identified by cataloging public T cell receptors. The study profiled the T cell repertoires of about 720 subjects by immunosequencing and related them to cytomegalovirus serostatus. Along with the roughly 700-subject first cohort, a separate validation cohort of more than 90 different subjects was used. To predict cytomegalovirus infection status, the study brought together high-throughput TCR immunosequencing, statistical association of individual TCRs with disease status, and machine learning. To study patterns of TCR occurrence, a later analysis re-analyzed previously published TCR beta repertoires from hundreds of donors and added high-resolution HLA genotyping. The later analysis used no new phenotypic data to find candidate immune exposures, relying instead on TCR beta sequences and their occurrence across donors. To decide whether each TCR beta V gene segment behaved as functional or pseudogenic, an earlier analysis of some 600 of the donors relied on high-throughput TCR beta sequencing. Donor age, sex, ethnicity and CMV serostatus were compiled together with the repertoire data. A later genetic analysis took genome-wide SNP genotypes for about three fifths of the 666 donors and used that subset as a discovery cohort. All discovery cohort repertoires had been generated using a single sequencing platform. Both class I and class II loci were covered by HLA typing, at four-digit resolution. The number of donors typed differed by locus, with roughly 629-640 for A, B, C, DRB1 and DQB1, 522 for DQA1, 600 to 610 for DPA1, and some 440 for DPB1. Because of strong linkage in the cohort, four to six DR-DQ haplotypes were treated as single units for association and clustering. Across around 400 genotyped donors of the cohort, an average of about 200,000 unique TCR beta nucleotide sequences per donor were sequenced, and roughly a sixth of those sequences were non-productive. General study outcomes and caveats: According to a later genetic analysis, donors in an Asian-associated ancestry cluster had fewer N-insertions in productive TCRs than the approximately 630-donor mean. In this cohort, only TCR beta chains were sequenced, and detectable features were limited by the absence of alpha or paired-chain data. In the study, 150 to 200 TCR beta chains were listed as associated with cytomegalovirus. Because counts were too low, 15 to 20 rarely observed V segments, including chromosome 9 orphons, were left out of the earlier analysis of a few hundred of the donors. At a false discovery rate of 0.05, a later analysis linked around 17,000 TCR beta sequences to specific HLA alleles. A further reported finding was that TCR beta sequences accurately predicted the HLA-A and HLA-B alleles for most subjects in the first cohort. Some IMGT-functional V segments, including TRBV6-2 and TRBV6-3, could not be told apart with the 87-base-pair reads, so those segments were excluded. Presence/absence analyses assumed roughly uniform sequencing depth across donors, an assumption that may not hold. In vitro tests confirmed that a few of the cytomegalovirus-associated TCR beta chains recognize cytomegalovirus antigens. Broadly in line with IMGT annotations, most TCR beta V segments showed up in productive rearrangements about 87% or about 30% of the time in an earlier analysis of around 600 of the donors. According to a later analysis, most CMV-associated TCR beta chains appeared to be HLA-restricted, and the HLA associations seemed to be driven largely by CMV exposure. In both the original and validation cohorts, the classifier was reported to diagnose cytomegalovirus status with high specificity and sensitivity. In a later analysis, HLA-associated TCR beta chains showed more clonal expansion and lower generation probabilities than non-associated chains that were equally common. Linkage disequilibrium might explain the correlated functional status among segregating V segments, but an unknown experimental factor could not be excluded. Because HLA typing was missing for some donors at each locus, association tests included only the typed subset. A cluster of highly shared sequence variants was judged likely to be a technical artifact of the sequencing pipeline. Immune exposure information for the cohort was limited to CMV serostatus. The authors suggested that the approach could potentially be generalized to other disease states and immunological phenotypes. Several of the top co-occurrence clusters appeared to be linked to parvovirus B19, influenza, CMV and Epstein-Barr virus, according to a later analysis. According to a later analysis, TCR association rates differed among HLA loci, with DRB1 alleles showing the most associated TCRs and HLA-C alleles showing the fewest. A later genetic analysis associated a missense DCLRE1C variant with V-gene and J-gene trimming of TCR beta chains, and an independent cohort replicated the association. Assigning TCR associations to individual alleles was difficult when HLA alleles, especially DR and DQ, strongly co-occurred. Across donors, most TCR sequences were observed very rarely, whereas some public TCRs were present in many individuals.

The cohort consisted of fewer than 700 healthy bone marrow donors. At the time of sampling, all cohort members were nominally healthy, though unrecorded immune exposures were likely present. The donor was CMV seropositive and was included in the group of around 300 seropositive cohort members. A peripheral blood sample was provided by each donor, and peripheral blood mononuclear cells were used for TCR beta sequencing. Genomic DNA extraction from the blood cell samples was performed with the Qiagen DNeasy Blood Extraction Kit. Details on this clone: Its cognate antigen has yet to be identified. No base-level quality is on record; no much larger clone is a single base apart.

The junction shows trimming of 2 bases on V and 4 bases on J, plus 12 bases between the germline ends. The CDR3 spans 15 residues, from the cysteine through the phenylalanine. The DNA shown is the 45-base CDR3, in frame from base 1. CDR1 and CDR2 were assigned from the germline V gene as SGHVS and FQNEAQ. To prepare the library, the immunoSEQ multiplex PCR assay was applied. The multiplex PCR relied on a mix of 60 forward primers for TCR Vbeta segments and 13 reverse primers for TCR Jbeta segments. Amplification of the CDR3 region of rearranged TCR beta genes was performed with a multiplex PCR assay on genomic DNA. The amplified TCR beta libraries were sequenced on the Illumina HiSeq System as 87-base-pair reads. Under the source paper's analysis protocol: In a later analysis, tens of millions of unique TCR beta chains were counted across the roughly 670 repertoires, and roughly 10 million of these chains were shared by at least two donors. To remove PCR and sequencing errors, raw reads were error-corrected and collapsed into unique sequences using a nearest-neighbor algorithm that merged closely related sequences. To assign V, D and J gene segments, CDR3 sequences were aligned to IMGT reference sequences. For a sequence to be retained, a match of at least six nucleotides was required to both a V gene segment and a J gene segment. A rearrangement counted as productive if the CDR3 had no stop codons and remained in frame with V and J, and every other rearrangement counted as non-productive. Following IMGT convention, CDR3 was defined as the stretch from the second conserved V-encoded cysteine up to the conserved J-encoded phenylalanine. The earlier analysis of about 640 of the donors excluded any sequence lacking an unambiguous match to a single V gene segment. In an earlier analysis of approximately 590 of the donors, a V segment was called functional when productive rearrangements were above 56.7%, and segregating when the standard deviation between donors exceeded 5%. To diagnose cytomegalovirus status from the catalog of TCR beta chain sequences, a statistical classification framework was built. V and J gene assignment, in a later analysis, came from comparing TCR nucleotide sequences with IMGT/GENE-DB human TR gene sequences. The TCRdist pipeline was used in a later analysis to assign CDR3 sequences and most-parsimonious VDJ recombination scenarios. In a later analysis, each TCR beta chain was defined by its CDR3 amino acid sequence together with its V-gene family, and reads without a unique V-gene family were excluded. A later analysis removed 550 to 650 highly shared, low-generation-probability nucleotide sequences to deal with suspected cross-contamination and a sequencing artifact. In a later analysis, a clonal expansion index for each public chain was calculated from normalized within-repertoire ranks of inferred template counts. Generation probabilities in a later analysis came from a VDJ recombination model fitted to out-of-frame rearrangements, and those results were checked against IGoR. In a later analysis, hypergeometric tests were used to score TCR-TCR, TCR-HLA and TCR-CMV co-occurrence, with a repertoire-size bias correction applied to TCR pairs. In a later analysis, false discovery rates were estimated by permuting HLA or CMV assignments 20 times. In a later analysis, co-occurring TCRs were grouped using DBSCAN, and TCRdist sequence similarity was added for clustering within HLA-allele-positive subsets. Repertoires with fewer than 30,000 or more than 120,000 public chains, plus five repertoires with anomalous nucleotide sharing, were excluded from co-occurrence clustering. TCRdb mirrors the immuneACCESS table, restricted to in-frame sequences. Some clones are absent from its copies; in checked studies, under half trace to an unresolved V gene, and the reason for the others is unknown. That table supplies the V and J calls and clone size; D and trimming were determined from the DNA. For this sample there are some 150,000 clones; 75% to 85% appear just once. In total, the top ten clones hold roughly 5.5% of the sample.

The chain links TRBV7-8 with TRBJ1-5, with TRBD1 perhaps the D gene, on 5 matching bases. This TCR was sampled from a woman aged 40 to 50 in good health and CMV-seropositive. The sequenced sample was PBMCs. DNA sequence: TGTGCCAGCAGCTTAAGGAGGGGCCGAAATCAGCCCCAGCATTTT. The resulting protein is CASSLRRGRNQPQHF. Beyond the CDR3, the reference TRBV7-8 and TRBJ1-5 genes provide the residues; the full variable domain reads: GAGVSQSPRYKVAKRGQDVALRCDPISGHVSLFWYQQALGQGPEFLTYFQNEAQLDKSGLPSDRFFAERPEGSVSTLKIQRTQQEDSAVYLCASSLRRGRNQPQHFGDGTRLSIL.